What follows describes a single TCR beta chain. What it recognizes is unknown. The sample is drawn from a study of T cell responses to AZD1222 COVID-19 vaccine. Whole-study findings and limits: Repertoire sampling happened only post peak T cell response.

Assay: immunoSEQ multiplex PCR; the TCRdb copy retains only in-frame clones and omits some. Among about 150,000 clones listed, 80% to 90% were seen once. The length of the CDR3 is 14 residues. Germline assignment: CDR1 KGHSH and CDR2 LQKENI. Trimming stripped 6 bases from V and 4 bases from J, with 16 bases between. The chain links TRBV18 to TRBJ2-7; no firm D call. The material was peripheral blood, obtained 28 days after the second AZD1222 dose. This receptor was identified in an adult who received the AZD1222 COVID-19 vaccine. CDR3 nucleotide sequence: TGTGCCAGCTCGCCGAGCCCCCCTCCTTACGAGCAGTACTTC. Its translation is CASSPSPPPYEQYF.